This entry features one T cell receptor (beta chain) sequence. Its target is not known. The junction departs from the called germline gene at one end, perhaps through a read error. The genes and germline here are from mouse. Survey-depth TCRbeta CDR3 sequencing reported V/J genes and productive frequencies. Data came from immunoSEQ multiplex PCR; TCRdb stores just in-frame clones and leaves some out. The table includes thousands of clones, around 50% detected once. These data belong to a study of tissue T cells after allogeneic stem cell transplantation. The time point was: mouse harvest day 7 after allogeneic transplant. Tail vein injection delivered 10^7 T-cell-depleted bone marrow cells and 10^6 splenic CD5+ T cells. Tissues came from B6→BALB/c major-mismatch GVHD mice at day 7 or 14. Study-wide findings and caveats: Anatomically similar tissues had similar TCR repertoires within each patient. Tissue-detected TCR repertoire was only partly captured by blood and spleen T cells.

The TCR originated in a female BALB/c mouse given C57BL/6 T cells with graft-versus-host disease after an allogeneic hematopoietic cell transplant. Sequenced material: gut tissue.

The CDR3 DNA, read in part, is TGTGCCAGCGGTGGCTGGGGATATGCTGGGCAGTTC. Translated, it gives CASGGWGYAGQF. The whole CDR3 sequence reads CASGGWGYAGQFF. The rearrangement links TRBV13-2 to TRBJ2-1; the D gene is possibly TRBD2 (6 bases). The read ends 1 residue shy of where the CDR3 ends; the end is completed using the germline J gene. The CDR3 is made up of 13 amino acids. CDR1 is NNHNN, CDR2 SYGAGS, per germline (reference sequence).